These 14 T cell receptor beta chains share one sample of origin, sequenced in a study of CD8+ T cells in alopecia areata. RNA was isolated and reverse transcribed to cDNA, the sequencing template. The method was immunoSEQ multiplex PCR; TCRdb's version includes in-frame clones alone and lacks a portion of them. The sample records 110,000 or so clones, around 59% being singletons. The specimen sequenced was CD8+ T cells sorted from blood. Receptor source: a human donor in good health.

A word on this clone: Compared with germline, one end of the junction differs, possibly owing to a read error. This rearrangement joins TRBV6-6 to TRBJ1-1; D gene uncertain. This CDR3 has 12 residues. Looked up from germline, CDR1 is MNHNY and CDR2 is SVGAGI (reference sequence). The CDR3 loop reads CASSPGNPEAFF. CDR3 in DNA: TGTGCCAGCAGTCCGGGGAACCCTGAAGCTTTCTTT.

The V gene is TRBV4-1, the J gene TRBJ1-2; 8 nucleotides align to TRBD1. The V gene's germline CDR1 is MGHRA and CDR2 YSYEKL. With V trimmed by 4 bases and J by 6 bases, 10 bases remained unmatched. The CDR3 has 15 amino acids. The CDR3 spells CASSRRTGTEDGYTF. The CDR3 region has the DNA TGCGCCAGCAGCCGACGGACAGGGACGGAGGATGGCTACACCTTC.

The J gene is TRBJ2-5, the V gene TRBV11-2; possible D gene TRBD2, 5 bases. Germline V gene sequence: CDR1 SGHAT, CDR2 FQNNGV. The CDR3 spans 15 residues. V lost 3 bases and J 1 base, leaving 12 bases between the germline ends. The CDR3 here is CASSLGAASQETQYF. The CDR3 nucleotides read TGTGCCAGCAGCTTGGGAGCGGCGAGCCAAGAGACCCAGTACTTC.

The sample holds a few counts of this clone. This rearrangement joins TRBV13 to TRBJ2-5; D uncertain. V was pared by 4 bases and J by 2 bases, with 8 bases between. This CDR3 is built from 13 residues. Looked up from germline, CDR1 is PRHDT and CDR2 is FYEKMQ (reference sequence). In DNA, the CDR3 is TGTGCCAGCAGCTACCACTTACAAGAGACCCAGTACTTC. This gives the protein CASSYHLQETQYF.

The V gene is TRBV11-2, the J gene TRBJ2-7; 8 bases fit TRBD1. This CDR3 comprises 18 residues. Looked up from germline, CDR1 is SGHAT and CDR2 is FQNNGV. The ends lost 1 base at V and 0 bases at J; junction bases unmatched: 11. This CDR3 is CASSLALAGQGPSYEQYF. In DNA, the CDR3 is TGTGCCAGCAGCTTAGCTCTTGCAGGACAGGGACCCTCCTACGAGCAGTACTTC.

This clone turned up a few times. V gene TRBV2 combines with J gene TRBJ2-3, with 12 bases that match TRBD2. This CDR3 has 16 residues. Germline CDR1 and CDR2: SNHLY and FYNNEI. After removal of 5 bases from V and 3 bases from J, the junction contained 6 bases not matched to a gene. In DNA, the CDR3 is TGTGCCAGCAGTTACGGACTAGCGGGGCCGACAGATACGCAGTATTTT. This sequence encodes CASSYGLAGPTDTQYF.

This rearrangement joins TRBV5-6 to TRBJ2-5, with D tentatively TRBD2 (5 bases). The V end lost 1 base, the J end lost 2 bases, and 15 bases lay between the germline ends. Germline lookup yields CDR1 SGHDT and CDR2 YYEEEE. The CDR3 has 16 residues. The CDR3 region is CASSLSVTRGQETQYF. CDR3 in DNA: TGTGCCAGCAGCTTGTCGGTGACAAGAGGGCAAGAGACCCAGTACTTC.

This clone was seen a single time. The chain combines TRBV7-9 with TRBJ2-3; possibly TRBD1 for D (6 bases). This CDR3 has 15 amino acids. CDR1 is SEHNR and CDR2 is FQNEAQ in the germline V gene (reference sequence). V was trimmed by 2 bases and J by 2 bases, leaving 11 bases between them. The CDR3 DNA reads TGTGCCAGCAGCTTATGGGACACGGACACAGATACGCAGTATTTT. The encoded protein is CASSLWDTDTDTQYF.

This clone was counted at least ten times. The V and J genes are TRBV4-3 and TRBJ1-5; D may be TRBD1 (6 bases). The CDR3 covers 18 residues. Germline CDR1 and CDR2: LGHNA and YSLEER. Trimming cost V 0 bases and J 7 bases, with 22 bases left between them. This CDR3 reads CASSQEWGRGIGEQPQHF. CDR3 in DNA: TGCGCCAGCAGCCAAGAATGGGGCAGGGGAATAGGGGAACAGCCCCAGCATTTT.

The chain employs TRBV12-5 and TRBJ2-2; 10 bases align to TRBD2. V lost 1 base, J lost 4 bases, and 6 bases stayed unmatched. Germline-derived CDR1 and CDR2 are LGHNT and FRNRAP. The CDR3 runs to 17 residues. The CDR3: CASGLELAGFLTGELFF. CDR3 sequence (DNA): TGTGCTAGTGGTTTGGAACTAGCGGGGTTCCTCACCGGGGAGCTGTTTTTT.

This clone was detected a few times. CDR3: CSVGTLSSYEQYF. CDR3 coding DNA: TGCAGCGTAGGGACTTTAAGCTCCTACGAGCAGTACTTC. The chain links TRBV29-1 to TRBJ2-7, with a tentative D call TRBD2 (6 bases). V gave up 6 bases and J gave up 0 bases, with 12 bases separating them. Germline V gives CDR1 SQVTM, CDR2 ANQGSEA. This CDR3 spans 13 amino acids.

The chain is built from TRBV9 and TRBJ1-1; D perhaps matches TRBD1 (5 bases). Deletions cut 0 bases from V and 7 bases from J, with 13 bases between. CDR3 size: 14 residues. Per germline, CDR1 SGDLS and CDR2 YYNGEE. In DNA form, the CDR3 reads TGTGCCAGCAGCGTAGGGGTGGGGCAGGGTGAAGCTTTCTTT. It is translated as CASSVGVGQGEAFF.

The CDR3 region is CASGFGDTYEQYF. The CDR3 DNA sequence: TGTGCCAGCGGCTTTGGGGATACCTACGAGCAGTACTTC. J is TRBJ2-7 and V is TRBV27, with D uncertain. Germline-derived CDR1 and CDR2 are MNHEY and SMNVEV (reference sequence). This CDR3 has 13 residues. Trimming took off 8 bases at V and 2 bases at J, with 13 bases between the two ends.

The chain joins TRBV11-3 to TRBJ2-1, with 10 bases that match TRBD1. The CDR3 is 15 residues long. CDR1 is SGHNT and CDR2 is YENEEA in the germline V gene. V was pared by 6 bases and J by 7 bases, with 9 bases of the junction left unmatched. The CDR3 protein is CASSLGTGEINEQFF. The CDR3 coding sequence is TGTGCCAGCAGTCTAGGGACAGGGGAAATAAATGAGCAGTTCTTC.